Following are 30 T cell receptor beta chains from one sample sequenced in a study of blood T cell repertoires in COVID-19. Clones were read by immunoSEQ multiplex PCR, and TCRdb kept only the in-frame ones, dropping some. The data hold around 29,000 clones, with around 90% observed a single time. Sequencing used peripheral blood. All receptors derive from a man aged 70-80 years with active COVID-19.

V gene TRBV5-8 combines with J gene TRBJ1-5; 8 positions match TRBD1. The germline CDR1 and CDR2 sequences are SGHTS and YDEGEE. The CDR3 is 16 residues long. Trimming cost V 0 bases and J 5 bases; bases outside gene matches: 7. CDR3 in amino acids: CASSLVGQGAHQPQHF. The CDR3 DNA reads TGTGCCAGCAGCTTGGTGGGTCAGGGGGCTCATCAGCCCCAGCATTTT.

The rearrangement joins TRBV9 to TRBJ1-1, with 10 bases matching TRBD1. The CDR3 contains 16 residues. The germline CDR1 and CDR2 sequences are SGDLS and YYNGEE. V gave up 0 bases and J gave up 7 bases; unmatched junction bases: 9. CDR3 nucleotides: TGTGCCAGCAGCGTAGGGGGGACAGGGGATATTGTTGAAGCTTTCTTT. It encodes CASSVGGTGDIVEAFF.

This CDR3 is CASSQGLNQPQHF. The CDR3, as DNA: TGTGCCAGCAGCCAAGGACTCAATCAGCCCCAGCATTTT. The chain combines TRBV3-1 (or the pseudogene TRBV3-2) with TRBJ1-5; D not resolved. This CDR3 region has 13 residues. Germline lookup yields CDR1 LGHDT and CDR2 YNNKEL (reference sequence). V lost 1 base and J lost 3, with 4 bases in between.

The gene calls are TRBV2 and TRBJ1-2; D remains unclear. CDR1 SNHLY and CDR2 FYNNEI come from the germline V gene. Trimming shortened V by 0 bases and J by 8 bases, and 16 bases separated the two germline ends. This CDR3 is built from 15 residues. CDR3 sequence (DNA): TGTGCCAGCAGTGAAGCGCTTCAGCAGGCTAGCGGCTACACCTTC. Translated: CASSEALQQASGYTF. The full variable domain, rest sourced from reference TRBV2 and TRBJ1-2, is EPEVTQTPSHQVTQMGQEVILRCVPISNHLYFYWYRQILGQKVEFLVSFYNNEISEKSEIFDDQFSVERPDGSNFTLKIRSTKLEDSAMYFCASSEALQQASGYTFGSGTRLTVV.

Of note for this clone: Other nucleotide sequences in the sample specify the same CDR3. The CDR3 here is CSVVLGQGNTGELFF. DNA of the CDR3: TGCAGCGTTGTCTTGGGACAGGGGAACACCGGGGAGCTGTTTTTT. The chain recombines TRBV29-1 with TRBJ2-2, with 9 bases fitting TRBD1. The CDR3 totals 15 residues. Germline assignment: CDR1 SQVTM and CDR2 ANQGSEA. Trimming removed 4 bases from V and 1 base from J; junction bases left unmatched: 4.

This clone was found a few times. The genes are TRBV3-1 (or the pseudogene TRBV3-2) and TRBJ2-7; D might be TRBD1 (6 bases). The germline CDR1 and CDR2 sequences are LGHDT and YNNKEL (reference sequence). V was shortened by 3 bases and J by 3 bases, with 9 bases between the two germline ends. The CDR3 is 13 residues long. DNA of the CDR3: TGTGCCAGCAGCCACGGGACAAGCTACGAGCAGTACTTC. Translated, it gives CASSHGTSYEQYF.

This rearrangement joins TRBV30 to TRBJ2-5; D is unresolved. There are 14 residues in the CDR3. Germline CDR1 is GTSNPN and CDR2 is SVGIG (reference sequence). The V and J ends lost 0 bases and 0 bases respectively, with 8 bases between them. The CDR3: CAWSVGSNQETQYF. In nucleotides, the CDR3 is TGTGCCTGGAGTGTTGGCAGTAACCAAGAGACCCAGTACTTC.

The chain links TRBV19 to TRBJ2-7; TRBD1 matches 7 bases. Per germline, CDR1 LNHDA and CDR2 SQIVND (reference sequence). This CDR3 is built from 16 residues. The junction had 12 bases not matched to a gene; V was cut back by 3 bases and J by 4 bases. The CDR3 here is CASSIHRDRAMYEQYF. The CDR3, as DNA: TGTGCCAGTAGTATCCACCGCGACAGGGCCATGTACGAGCAGTACTTC.

Here the CDR3 DNA reads TGTGCCAGCAGCTTATTTCCCGGGAGGGACGCCGGGGAGCTGTTTTTT. This sequence encodes CASSLFPGRDAGELFF. The chain uses TRBV7-9 and TRBJ2-2, with TRBD2 identical over 8 bases. V lost 2 bases to trimming and J lost 6 bases; unmatched junction nucleotides: 8. The germline gives CDR1 SEHNR, CDR2 FQNEAQ (reference sequence). The CDR3 runs 16 residues. The full variable domain, its missing parts supplied by reference TRBV7-9 and TRBJ2-2, is DTGVSQNPRHKITKRGQNVTFRCDPISEHNRLYWYRQTLGQGPEFLTYFQNEAQLEKSRLLSDRFSAERPKGSFSTLEIQRTEQGDSAMYLCASSLFPGRDAGELFFGEGSRLTVL.

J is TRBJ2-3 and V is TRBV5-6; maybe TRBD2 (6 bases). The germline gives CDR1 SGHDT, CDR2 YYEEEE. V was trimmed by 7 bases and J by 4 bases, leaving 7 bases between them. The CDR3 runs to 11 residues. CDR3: CASRGSDTQYF. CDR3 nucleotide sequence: TGTGCCAGCCGGGGGTCAGATACGCAGTATTTT.

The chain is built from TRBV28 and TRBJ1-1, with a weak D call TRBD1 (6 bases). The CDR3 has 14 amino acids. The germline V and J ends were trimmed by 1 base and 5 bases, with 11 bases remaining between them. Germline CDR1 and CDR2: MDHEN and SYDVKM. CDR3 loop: CASSLSGGQTEAFF. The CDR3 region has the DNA TGTGCCAGCAGTTTATCGGGGGGCCAAACTGAAGCTTTCTTT.

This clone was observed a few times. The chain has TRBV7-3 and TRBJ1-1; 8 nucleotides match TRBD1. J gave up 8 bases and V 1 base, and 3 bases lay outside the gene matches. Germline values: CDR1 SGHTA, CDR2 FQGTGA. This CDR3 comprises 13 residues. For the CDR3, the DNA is TGTGCCAGCAGCTTAAATCCAGGGGGCGAAGCTTTCTTT. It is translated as CASSLNPGGEAFF.

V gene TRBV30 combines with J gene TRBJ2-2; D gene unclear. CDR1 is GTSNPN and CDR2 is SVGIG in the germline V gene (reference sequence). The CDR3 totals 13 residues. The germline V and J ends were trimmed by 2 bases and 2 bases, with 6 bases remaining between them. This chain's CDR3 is CAWSRQNTGELFF. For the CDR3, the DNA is TGTGCCTGGAGTAGACAAAACACCGGGGAGCTGTTTTTT. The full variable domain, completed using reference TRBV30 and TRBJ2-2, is SQTIHQWPATLVQPVGSPLSLECTVEGTSNPNLYWYRQAAGRGLQLLFYSVGIGQISSEVPQNLSASRPQDRQFILSSKKLLLSDSGFYLCAWSRQNTGELFFGEGSRLTVL.

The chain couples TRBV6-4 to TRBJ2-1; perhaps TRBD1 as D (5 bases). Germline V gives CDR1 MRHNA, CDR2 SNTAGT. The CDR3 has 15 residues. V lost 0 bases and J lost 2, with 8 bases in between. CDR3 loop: CASSDSSGTYNEQFF. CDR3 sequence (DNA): TGTGCCAGCAGTGACTCGTCAGGGACCTACAATGAGCAGTTCTTC.

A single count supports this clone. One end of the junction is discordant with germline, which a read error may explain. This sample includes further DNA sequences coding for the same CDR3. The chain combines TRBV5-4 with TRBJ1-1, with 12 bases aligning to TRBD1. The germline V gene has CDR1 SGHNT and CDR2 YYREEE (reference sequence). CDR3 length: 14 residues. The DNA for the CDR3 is TGTGCCAGCAGCTTCGGGACAGGGGGCACTGAAGCCTTCTTT. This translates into CASSFGTGGTEAFF.

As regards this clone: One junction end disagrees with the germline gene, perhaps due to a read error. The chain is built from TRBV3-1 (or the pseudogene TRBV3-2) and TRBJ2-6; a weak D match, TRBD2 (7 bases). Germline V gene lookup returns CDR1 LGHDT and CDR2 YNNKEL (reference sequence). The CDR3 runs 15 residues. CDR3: CASSPRGRGDNVLTF. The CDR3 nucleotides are TGTGCCAGCAGTCCGCGGGGGAGGGGGGACAACGTCCTGACTTTC.

CDR3 protein: CASSEALGRGQGQPQHF. The DNA of the CDR3 is TGTGCCAGCAGTGAAGCGCTTGGCAGGGGGCAGGGACAGCCCCAGCATTTT. The chain employs TRBV2 and TRBJ1-5; 8 bases agree with TRBD1. The CDR3 totals 17 residues. CDR1 and CDR2 from the germline V gene are SNHLY and FYNNEI. Trimming removed 0 bases from V and 7 bases from J; junction bases left unmatched: 11.

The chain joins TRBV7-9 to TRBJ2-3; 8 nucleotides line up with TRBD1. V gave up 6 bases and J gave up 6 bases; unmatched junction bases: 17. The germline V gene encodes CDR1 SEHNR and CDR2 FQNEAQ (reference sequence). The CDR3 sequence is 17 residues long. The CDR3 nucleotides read TGTGCCAGCAGACTAGGTTCCGGGACAGGATCTGGGGATACGCAGTATTTT. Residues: CASRLGSGTGSGDTQYF.

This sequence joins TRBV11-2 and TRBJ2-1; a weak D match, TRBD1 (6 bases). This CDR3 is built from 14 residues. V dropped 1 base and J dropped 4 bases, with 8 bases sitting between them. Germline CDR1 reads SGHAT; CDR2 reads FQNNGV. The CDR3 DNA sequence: TGTGCCAGCAGCTTAGTCGGACAGTACAATGAGCAGTTCTTC. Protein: CASSLVGQYNEQFF.

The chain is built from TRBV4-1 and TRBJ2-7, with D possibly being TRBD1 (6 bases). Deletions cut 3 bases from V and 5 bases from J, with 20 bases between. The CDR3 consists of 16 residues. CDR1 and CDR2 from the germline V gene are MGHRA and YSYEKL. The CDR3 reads CASSQLTGSARNEQYF. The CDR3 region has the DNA TGCGCCAGCAGCCAGCTAACAGGGTCGGCGAGGAACGAGCAGTACTTC.

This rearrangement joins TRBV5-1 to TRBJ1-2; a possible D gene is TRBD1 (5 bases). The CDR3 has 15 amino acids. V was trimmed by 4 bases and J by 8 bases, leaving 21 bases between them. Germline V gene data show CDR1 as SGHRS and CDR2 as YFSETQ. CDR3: CASSPDPGTAYGYTF. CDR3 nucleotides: TGCGCCAGCAGCCCGGACCCCGGGACTGCATACGGCTACACCTTC.

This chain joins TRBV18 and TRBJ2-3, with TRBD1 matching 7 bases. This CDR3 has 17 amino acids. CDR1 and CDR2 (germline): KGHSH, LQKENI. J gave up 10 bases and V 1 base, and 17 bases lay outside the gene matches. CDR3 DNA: TGTGCCAGCTCACCACGGACAGGCTTCATCCCTATTTTCGCGCAGTATTTT. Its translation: CASSPRTGFIPIFAQYF.

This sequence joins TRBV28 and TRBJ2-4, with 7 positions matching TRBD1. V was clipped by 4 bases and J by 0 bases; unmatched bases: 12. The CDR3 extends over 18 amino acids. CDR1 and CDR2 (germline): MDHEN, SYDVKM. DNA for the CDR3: TGTGCCAGCAGTTACCCACGGACAGGAAGATTAGCCAAAAACATTCAGTACTTC. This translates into CASSYPRTGRLAKNIQYF.

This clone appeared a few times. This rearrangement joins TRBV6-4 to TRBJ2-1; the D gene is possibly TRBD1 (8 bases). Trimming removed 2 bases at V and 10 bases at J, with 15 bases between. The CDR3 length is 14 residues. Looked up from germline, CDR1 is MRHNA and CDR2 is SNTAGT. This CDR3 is CASSDTDRGGEQFF. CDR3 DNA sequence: TGTGCCAGCAGTGACACTGACAGGGGAGGGGAGCAGTTCTTC.

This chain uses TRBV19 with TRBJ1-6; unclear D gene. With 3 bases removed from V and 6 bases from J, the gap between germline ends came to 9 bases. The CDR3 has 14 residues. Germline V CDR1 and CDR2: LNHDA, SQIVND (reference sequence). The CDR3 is CASSIRVSNSPLHF. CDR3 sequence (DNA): TGTGCCAGTAGTATCCGGGTCAGTAATTCACCCCTCCACTTT. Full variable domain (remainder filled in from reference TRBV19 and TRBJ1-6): DGGITQSPKYLFRKEGQNVTLSCEQNLNHDAMYWYRQDPGQGLRLIYYSQIVNDFQKGDIAEGYSVSREKKESFPLTVTSAQKNPTAFYLCASSIRVSNSPLHFGNGTRLTVT.

CDR3 coding DNA: TGTGCCAGCAGCTTAGCGGATAGCGGGAGACGCTACAATATCTACGAGCAGTACTTC. Protein product: CASSLADSGRRYNIYEQYF. V and J are TRBV7-9 and TRBJ2-7; 9 bases are a match to TRBD2. Germline-derived CDR1 and CDR2 are SEHNR and FQNEAQ (reference sequence). The ends lost 0 bases at V and 3 bases at J; junction bases unmatched: 15. The CDR3 runs to 19 residues.

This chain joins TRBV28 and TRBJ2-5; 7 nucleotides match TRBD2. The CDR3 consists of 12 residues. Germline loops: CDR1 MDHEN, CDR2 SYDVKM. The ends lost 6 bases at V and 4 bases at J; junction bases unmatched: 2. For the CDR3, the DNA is TGTGCCAGCAGAAGCGGGATAGAGACCCAGTACTTC. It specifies CASRSGIETQYF. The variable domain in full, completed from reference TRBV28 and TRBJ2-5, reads DVKVTQSSRYLVKRTGEKVFLECVQDMDHENMFWYRQDPGLGLRLIYFSYDVKMKEKGDIPEGYSVSREKKERFSLILESASTNQTSMYLCASRSGIETQYFGPGTRLLVL.

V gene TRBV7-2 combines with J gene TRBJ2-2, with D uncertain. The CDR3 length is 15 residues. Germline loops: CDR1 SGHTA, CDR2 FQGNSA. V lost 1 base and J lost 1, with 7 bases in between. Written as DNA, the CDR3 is TGTGCCAGCAGCTTAGTCAGTGGGAACACCGGGGAGCTGTTTTTT. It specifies CASSLVSGNTGELFF.

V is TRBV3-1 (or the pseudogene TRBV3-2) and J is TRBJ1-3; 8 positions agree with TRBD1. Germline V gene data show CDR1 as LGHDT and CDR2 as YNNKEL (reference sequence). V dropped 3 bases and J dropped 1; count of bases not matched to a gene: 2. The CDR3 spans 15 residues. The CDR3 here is CASSHRQGSGNTIYF. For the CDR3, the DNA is TGTGCCAGCAGCCACAGACAGGGGTCTGGAAACACCATATATTTT.

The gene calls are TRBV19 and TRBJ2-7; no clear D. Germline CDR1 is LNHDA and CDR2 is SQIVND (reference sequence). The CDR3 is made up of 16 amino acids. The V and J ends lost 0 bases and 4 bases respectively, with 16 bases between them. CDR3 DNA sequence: TGTGCCAGTAGTATAGATCTGCAGACACCTACTTACGAGCAGTACTTC. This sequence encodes CASSIDLQTPTYEQYF.